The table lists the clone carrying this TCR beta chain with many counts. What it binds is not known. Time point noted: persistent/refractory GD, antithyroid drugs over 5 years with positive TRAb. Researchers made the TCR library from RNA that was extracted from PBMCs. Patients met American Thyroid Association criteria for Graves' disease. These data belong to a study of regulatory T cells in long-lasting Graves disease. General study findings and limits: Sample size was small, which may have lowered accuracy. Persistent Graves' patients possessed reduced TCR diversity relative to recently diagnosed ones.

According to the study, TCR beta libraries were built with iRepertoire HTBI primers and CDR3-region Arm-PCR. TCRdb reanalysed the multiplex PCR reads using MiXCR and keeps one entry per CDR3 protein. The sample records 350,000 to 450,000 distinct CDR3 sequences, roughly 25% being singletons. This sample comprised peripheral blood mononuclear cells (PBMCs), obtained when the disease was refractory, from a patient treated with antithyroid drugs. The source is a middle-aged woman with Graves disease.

The CDR3: CASSQVGRRHEQYF. Here the CDR3 DNA reads TGTGCCAGCAGCCAAGTCGGTAGGAGGCACGAGCAGTACTTC. V is TRBV3-1 and J is TRBJ2-5; D possibly corresponds to TRBD2 (5 bases). TRBJ2-7 explains the end of the DNA better; the J call may be wrong. Germline V gives CDR1 LGHDT, CDR2 YNNKEL (reference sequence). The CDR3 runs 14 residues.